Given below is one T cell receptor beta chain in context. What it recognizes is unknown. This specimen belongs to a study of T cells in localized non-small cell lung cancer. Germline V lookup: CDR1 SEHNR, CDR2 FQNEAQ (reference sequence). Trimming removed 2 bases from V and 4 bases from J, with 7 bases in between. The CDR3 sequence is 13 residues long. Study-level results: Turning up in adjacent lung were a median about 61 of the top 100 tumor clones.

Libraries were prepared by immunoSEQ multiplex PCR; TCRdb keeps only in-frame clonotypes and omits some of them. The sample has some 41,000 clones; 65% to 90% are singletons. The sequence was collected from a man between 40 and 69 years old with stage II lung adenocarcinoma. The V gene is TRBV7-9, the J gene TRBJ2-3; no clear D gene. This sample comprised PBMCs, obtained before any cancer treatment. CDR3 in DNA: TGTGCCAGCAGCTTAACTTTTGCAGATACGCAGTATTTT. It translates to CASSLTFADTQYF.